The 17 T cell receptor beta chains in this list originate from one sample, sequenced in a study of T-cell reconstitution after alpha-beta-depleted transplantation in children. Unique molecular identifiers were incorporated into the prepared TCRbeta library. TCRdb re-called the PCR reads through MiXCR, storing one row per CDR3 protein. The table includes 5,500 to 7,000 distinct CDR3 sequences, about a sixth detected once. The sequencing used PBMCs, mostly from graft donor cells, collected 60 days after TCRalphabeta/CD19-depleted stem cell transplant. The receptor source for this set is a male patient aged 10-17 years who had a stem cell transplant for acute myeloid leukemia, so the T cells may come from the graft donor.

This clonotype is medium-sized within its sample. The V call is TRBV7-8, the J call TRBJ1-1; D possibly corresponds to TRBD1 (5 bases). Germline V gene data show CDR1 as SGHVS and CDR2 as FQNEAQ. V dropped 0 bases and J dropped 3 bases, with 8 bases sitting between them. The CDR3 totals 14 residues. The CDR3 sequence: CASSLAFRDTEAFF. For the CDR3, the DNA is TGTGCCAGCAGCTTAGCGTTCAGGGACACTGAAGCTTTCTTT.

This clonotype counts as medium-sized. This sequence joins TRBV5-1 and TRBJ2-7, with 8 bases aligning to TRBD1. V lost 0 bases to trimming and J lost 2 bases; unmatched junction nucleotides: 1. The CDR3 contains 14 residues. The germline V gene has CDR1 SGHRS and CDR2 YFSETQ. This CDR3 is CASSLEGQAYEQYF. The DNA of the CDR3 is TGCGCCAGCAGCTTGGAGGGACAGGCCTACGAGCAGTACTTC.

This clonotype was counted a few times. The rearrangement links TRBV12-3 or TRBV12-4 to TRBJ2-7; 8 bases line up with TRBD2. Germline trimming cut 2 bases from V and 5 bases from J; bases unmatched to any gene: 8. The CDR3 consists of 15 residues. The DNA for the CDR3 is TGTGCCAGCAGTTTAAGCGGGGGCCGGGGAAACGAGCAGTACTTC. Its translation is CASSLSGGRGNEQYF.

The V call is TRBV7-9, the J call TRBJ2-1; D uncertain. The CDR3 totals 15 residues. CDR1 and CDR2 from the germline V gene are SEHNR and FQNEAQ (reference sequence). V was trimmed by 8 bases and J by 0 bases, leaving 14 bases between them. The CDR3 DNA is TGTGCCAGCCTCAGGCTAACGGGCTCCTACAATGAGCAGTTCTTC. Protein: CASLRLTGSYNEQFF. Drawing the rest from reference TRBV7-9 and TRBJ2-1, the complete variable domain is DTGVSQNPRHKITKRGQNVTFRCDPISEHNRLYWYRQTLGQGPEFLTYFQNEAQLEKSRLLSDRFSAERPKGSFSTLEIQRTEQGDSAMYLCASLRLTGSYNEQFFGPGTRLTVL.

This clonotype was seen a few times. The chain joins TRBV6-1 to TRBJ2-6, with D possibly TRBD2 on 5 matching bases. Trimming took off 6 bases at V and 2 bases at J, with 14 bases between the two ends. The CDR3 runs 16 residues. Germline V gene data show CDR1 as MNHNS and CDR2 as SASEGT. The CDR3 is CASSRTRTPGANVLTF. CDR3 DNA: TGTGCCAGCAGCCGCACCCGGACTCCTGGGGCCAACGTCCTGACTTTC.

The V gene is TRBV27, the J gene TRBJ2-7; 7 bases align to TRBD2. This CDR3 is 15 amino acids long. Germline V lookup: CDR1 MNHEY, CDR2 SMNVEV (reference sequence). Trimming at V came to 8 bases and at J to 1 base, leaving 11 bases not matched to a gene. Here the CDR3 reads CASSEGLAASYEQYF. CDR3 DNA: TGTGCCAGCTCCGAAGGGCTAGCGGCTTCCTACGAGCAGTACTTC.

By its share, this clonotype is large. The chain couples TRBV27 to TRBJ2-2; D gene uncertain. Germline V gene data show CDR1 as MNHEY and CDR2 as SMNVEV (reference sequence). The CDR3 contains 12 residues. V was cut by 6 bases and J by 4 bases, with 6 bases left in between. For the CDR3, the DNA is TGTGCCAGCAGGGGATCCACCGGGGAGCTGTTTTTT. Residues: CASRGSTGELFF.

J is TRBJ2-7 and V is TRBV5-1; 10 nucleotides align to TRBD1. V trimming: 3 bases; J trimming: 4 bases; junction bases outside the gene matches: 10. Germline V gene lookup returns CDR1 SGHRS and CDR2 YFSETQ. The CDR3 loop spans 16 amino acids. CDR3 in DNA: TGCGCCAGCAGCTGGACGGGGACAGGGGTCAGATACGAGCAGTACTTC. It is translated as CASSWTGTGVRYEQYF.

Only a few counts were recorded for this clonotype. This chain links TRBV14 with TRBJ1-6; no reliable D call. There are 14 residues in the CDR3. V was cut by 4 bases and J by 4 bases, with 8 bases left in between. CDR1 and CDR2 (germline): SGHDN, FVKESK. The CDR3 loop reads CASSLETYNSPLHF. CDR3 bases: TGTGCCAGCAGCCTCGAAACTTATAATTCACCCCTCCACTTT.

The chain is built from TRBV6-2 or TRBV6-3 and TRBJ2-3; tentatively, D is TRBD2 (5 bases). The germline CDR1 and CDR2 sequences are MNHEY and SVGEGT. V was trimmed by 0 bases and J by 3 bases, leaving 7 bases between them. The CDR3 sequence is 14 residues long. The CDR3 DNA is TGTGCCAGCAGTTACTCGGGAGCAACAGATACGCAGTATTTT. Amino acid sequence: CASSYSGATDTQYF.

There are a few counts of this clonotype. The chain joins TRBV30 to TRBJ2-5; no reliable D call. The CDR3 totals 13 residues. CDR1 is GTSNPN, CDR2 SVGIG, per germline (reference sequence). Trimming pared 1 base from V and 5 bases from J, leaving 11 bases between. This CDR3 reads CAWSGPPKETQYF. For the CDR3, the DNA is TGTGCCTGGAGTGGACCTCCGAAGGAGACCCAGTACTTC.

This clonotype was seen more than once but under ten times. J is TRBJ2-3 and V is TRBV3-1; D ambiguous. The CDR3 is made up of 12 amino acids. Germline values: CDR1 LGHDT, CDR2 YNNKEL (reference sequence). V shed 0 bases and J shed 7 bases, with 5 bases lying between them. CDR3 protein: CASSQDFNTQYF. The CDR3, as DNA: TGTGCCAGCAGCCAAGATTTCAATACGCAGTATTTT.

Turning to this clonotype: Possible read error: a much larger clone is one base away. This CDR3 fails to terminate in the conserved phenylalanine or tryptophan, so it likely reflects a read error. The chain combines TRBV20-1 with TRBJ1-1; D may be TRBD1 (5 bases). Germline lookup yields CDR1 DFQATT and CDR2 SNEGSKA (reference sequence). This CDR3 comprises 14 residues. V gave up 2 bases and J gave up 5 bases, with 15 bases separating them. The CDR3 here is CSARRGREGTEAFC. DNA of the CDR3: TGCAGTGCTAGACGGGGACGGGAAGGGACTGAAGCTTTCTGT.

By proportion, this clonotype is medium-sized. V is TRBV29-1 and J is TRBJ2-3; 12 bases align to TRBD2. J gave up 5 bases and V 6 bases, and 3 bases lay outside the gene matches. This CDR3 has 13 residues. Germline V gene data show CDR1 as SQVTM and CDR2 as ANQGSEA. The CDR3 DNA reads TGCAGCGTGCTAGCGGGGGGGGTAGATACGCAGTATTTT. Its protein product is CSVLAGGVDTQYF.

By proportion, this clonotype is medium-sized (0.01 to 0.1%). CDR3 protein: CASSLDGPNQPQHF. The DNA of the CDR3 is TGTGCCAGCAGCTTAGACGGTCCCAATCAGCCCCAGCATTTT. The genes are TRBV11-2 and TRBJ1-5; D unresolved. Germline V gene lookup returns CDR1 SGHAT and CDR2 FQNNGV. The V end lost 0 bases, the J end lost 3 bases, and 6 bases lay between the germline ends. The CDR3 spans 14 residues. Together with reference TRBV11-2 and TRBJ1-5, the CDR3 gives the full variable domain: EAGVAQSPRYKIIEKRQSVAFWCNPISGHATLYWYQQILGQGPKLLIQFQNNGVVDDSQLPKDRFSAERLKGVDSTLKIQPAKLEDSAVYLCASSLDGPNQPQHFGDGTRLSIL.

By share of the sample, this clonotype is medium-sized. This chain joins TRBV20-1 and TRBJ2-3; possibly TRBD2 for D (6 bases). The CDR3 has 13 residues. V lost 6 bases and J 10 bases, leaving 20 bases between the germline ends. Per germline, CDR1 DFQATT and CDR2 SNEGSKA (reference sequence). CDR3 sequence reads: CSATGVVGWAQYF. The CDR3 coding sequence is TGCAGTGCGACGGGAGTCGTAGGATGGGCGCAGTATTTT.

The V call is TRBV11-2, the J call TRBJ1-3, with a possible D match to TRBD1 (5 bases). The germline V and J ends were trimmed by 3 bases and 0 bases, with 21 bases remaining between them. Germline values: CDR1 SGHAT, CDR2 FQNNGV. CDR3 length equals 19 residues. The CDR3 nucleotides read TGTGCCAGCAGCTTTTTTGGGACCGGGACCGCCGTCTCTGGAAACACCATATATTTT. Encoded protein: CASSFFGTGTAVSGNTIYF. The full variable domain, its missing parts supplied by reference TRBV11-2 and TRBJ1-3, is EAGVAQSPRYKIIEKRQSVAFWCNPISGHATLYWYQQILGQGPKLLIQFQNNGVVDDSQLPKDRFSAERLKGVDSTLKIQPAKLEDSAVYLCASSFFGTGTAVSGNTIYFGEGSWLTVV.